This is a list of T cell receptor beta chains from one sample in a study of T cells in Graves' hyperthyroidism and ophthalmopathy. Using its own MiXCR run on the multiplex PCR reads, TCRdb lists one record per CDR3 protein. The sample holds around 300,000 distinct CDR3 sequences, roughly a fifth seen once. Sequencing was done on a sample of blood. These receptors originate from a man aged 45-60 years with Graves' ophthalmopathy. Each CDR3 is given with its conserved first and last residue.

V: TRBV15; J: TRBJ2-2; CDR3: CATSREGGETGELFF
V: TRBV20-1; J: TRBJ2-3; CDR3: CSARLAPDTQYF
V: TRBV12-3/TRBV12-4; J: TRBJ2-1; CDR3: CASILAGRRYNEQFF
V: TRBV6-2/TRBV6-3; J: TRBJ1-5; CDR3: CASSLLGRADQPQHF
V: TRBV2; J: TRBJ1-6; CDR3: CASSDPAMNSPLHF
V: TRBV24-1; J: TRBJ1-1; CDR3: CATRENRGMNTEAFF
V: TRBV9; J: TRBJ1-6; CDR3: CASSLAGQHNSPLHF
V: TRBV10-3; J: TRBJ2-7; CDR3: CAISESLGEQYF
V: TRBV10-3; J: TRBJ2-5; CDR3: CAIRGGQGQETQYF
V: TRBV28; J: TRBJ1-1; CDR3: CASSLNDLVTNTEAFF
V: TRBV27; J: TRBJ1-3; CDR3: CASTTSRDRANSGNTIYF
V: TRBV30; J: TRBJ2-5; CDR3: CATRTSGAISGGTQYF
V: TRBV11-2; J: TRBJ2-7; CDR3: CASSLVPGTYRGDEQYF
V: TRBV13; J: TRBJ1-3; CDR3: CASSLRDTHSGNTIYF
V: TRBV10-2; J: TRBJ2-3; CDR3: CASSEAGGPDTQYF
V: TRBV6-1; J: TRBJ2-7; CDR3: CASTAGRGKASSYEQYF
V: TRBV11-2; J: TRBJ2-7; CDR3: CASSFLRDRPHEQYF
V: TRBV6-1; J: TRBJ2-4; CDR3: CASSEGPKNIQYF
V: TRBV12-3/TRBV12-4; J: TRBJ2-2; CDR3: CASSPLRGLAGDTGELFF
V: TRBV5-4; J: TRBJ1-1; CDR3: CASSQYGPGAEAFF
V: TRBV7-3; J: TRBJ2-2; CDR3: CASSPSGMNTGELFF
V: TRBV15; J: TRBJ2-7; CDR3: CATSSELGGRIYEQYF
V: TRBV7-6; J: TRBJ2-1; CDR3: CASSLGLGGDEQFF
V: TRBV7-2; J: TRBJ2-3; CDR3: CASSPQTIEDPDTQYF